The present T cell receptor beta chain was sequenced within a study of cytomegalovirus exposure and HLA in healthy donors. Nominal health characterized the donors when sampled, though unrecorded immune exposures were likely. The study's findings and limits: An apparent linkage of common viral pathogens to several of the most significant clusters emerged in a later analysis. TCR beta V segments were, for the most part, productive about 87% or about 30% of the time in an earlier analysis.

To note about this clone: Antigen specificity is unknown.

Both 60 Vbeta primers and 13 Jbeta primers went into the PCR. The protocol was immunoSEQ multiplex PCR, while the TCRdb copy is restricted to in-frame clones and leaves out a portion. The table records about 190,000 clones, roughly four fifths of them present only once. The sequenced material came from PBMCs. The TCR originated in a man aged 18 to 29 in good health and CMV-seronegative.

The CDR3 sequence: CASRRDRVVEQFF. CDR3 bases: TGTGCCAGCAGAAGAGACAGGGTCGTTGAGCAGTTCTTC. The V gene is TRBV21-1, the J gene TRBJ2-1; the table's D call, TRBD1, has no DNA check behind it. TRBV21-1 is a recognized pseudogene. This CDR3 comprises 13 residues.